A single T cell receptor (beta chain) is shown here with its context. The V gene lost 0 bases and the J gene lost 0 bases, with 24 bases spanning the gap. This CDR3 contains 20 residues. Germline V lookup: CDR1 GTSNPN, CDR2 SVGIG (reference sequence). Categorization into cohorts depended on clinical history that participants reported. All recovered Cohort 3 donors got two negative PCRs, got clearance, or saw symptom resolution. Clones were read by immunoSEQ multiplex PCR, and TCRdb kept only the in-frame ones, dropping some. The sample includes under 350,000 clones, approximately 90% of them seen just once. These data are taken from a study of blood T cell repertoires in COVID-19.

Sequenced input: PBMCs or T cells enriched from blood (not recorded which). The sequence came from a man aged 25-45 years who had recovered from COVID-19. V and J are TRBV30 and TRBJ1-3, with TRBD1 as a possible D gene (5 bases). The CDR3: CAWSVSGVFYQGSSGNTIYF. The CDR3, as DNA: TGTGCCTGGAGTGTTTCCGGAGTGTTTTATCAGGGCAGCTCTGGAAACACCATATATTTT. The variable domain in full, with the rest retrieved from reference TRBV30 and TRBJ1-3, is SQTIHQWPATLVQPVGSPLSLECTVEGTSNPNLYWYRQAAGRGLQLLFYSVGIGQISSEVPQNLSASRPQDRQFILSSKKLLLSDSGFYLCAWSVSGVFYQGSSGNTIYFGEGSWLTVV.